Shown below are 18 T cell receptor beta chains from a single sample sequenced in a study of shared clonotypes between healthy human individuals. Naive CD8 cells lacked CD45RO and underwent positive selection for CCR7, leaving out terminally differentiated effector memory CD45RA+ cells. Generated by immunoSEQ multiplex PCR, the TCRdb table keeps only in-frame clones and is missing some. Counted here are millions of clones, approximately 94% occurring once; the ten biggest clones make up about 1.1%. Sample: naive CD8+ T cells sorted from blood. Source of these receptors: a man younger than 30 in good health.

The rearrangement joins TRBV14 to TRBJ1-4; D call uncertain. The CDR3 runs to 12 residues. Trimming pared 5 bases from V and 8 bases from J, leaving 9 bases between. Germline V gives CDR1 SGHDN, CDR2 FVKESK. The CDR3 DNA sequence: TGTGCCAGCAGCTACCTAGGGGAAAAACTGTTTTTT. This codes for CASSYLGEKLFF.

The V call is TRBV5-1, the J call TRBJ2-5, with a tentative D call TRBD1 (6 bases). CDR1 SGHRS and CDR2 YFSETQ come from the germline V gene. The V gene lost 7 bases and the J gene lost 7 bases, with 14 bases spanning the gap. The CDR3 contains 12 residues. For the CDR3, the DNA is TGCGCCAGCCTAGACAGGACGGGGACCCAGTACTTC. Its translation is CASLDRTGTQYF.

This clone was counted once. V is TRBV14 and J is TRBJ2-1; weak D call: TRBD2 (6 bases). Germline CDR1 and CDR2: SGHDN and FVKESK. There are 16 residues in the CDR3. Deletions cut 1 base from V and 12 bases from J, with 22 bases between. Here the CDR3 DNA reads TGTGCCAGCAGCCAAGTAAACCGGGAGCTCCTCGGCGGGCAGTTCTTC. This sequence encodes CASSQVNRELLGGQFF.

In regard to this clone: At the DNA level, this CDR3 is encoded by other sequences in the same sample as well. V usage is TRBV19 and J usage is TRBJ2-7, with D tentatively TRBD1 (6 bases). Trimming took off 6 bases at V and 0 bases at J, with 12 bases between the two ends. The CDR3 runs to 14 residues. Germline V gene lookup returns CDR1 LNHDA and CDR2 SQIVND (reference sequence). The CDR3 sequence is CASSPGTNSYEQYF. The CDR3 DNA reads as TGTGCCAGTAGCCCCGGGACAAACTCCTACGAGCAGTACTTC.

This clone came up once. This rearrangement joins TRBV5-4 to TRBJ2-3; 13 bases fit TRBD2. V lost 2 bases, J lost 1 base, and 10 bases stayed unmatched. This CDR3 contains 19 residues. Germline V gene lookup returns CDR1 SGHNT and CDR2 YYREEE (reference sequence). The CDR3: CASSLAATLAGGRTDTQYF. DNA for the CDR3: TGTGCCAGCAGCTTAGCGGCCACACTAGCGGGGGGGCGCACAGATACGCAGTATTTT.

CDR3 amino acids: CASSLDEGWELFF. In DNA, the CDR3 is TGTGCCAGCAGCTTAGATGAGGGCTGGGAGCTGTTTTTT. J is TRBJ2-2 and V is TRBV7-9, with D perhaps TRBD2 (5 bases). Germline V gives CDR1 SEHNR, CDR2 FQNEAQ (reference sequence). This CDR3 has 13 residues. V dropped 1 base and J dropped 9 bases, with 9 bases sitting between them.

As concerns this clone: Mismatch with germline at one junction end may stem from a read error. The rearrangement uses TRBV7-7 and TRBJ2-7, with D possibly TRBD2 on 5 matching bases. Germline CDR1 and CDR2: SSHAT and FNYEAQ (reference sequence). This CDR3 region has 15 residues. The CDR3 DNA is TGTGCTAGCAGCCCCTCCCCGGGGTCCTCCTACGAGCAGTACTTC. It translates to CASSPSPGSSYEQYF.

The chain combines TRBV18 with TRBJ1-3, with D unresolved. Germline values: CDR1 KGHSH, CDR2 LQKENI. The ends were cut back, 0 bases at V and 4 bases at J, with 13 bases in the middle. This CDR3 comprises 16 residues. CDR3 loop: CASSPPSDIHGNTIYF. For the CDR3, the DNA is TGTGCCAGCTCACCACCTTCCGATATTCACGGAAACACCATATATTTT.

The chain joins TRBV14 to TRBJ2-7; no firm D call. The CDR3 has 13 amino acids. Deletions cut 6 bases from V and 3 bases from J, with 12 bases between. The V gene's germline CDR1 is SGHDN and CDR2 FVKESK. CDR3 sequence reads: CASSYGPVYEQYF. As DNA, the CDR3 is TGTGCCAGCAGTTACGGGCCTGTCTACGAGCAGTACTTC.

The genes are TRBV7-9 and TRBJ2-7; no clear D gene. This CDR3 region has 16 residues. Looked up from germline, CDR1 is SEHNR and CDR2 is FQNEAQ (reference sequence). Trimming stripped 2 bases from V and 6 bases from J, with 20 bases between. The CDR3 DNA sequence: TGTGCCAGCAGCTTATTCGGCGGTCTCCCCTCGGGCGAGCAGTACTTC. Its protein product is CASSLFGGLPSGEQYF.

The chain uses TRBV9 and TRBJ2-3; D remains unclear. This CDR3 is 15 amino acids long. Germline CDR1 and CDR2: SGDLS and YYNGEE. The ends were cut back, 0 bases at V and 6 bases at J, with 14 bases in the middle. The chain's CDR3 is CASSVDDLPGDTQYF. In DNA form, the CDR3 reads TGTGCCAGCAGCGTAGATGACTTACCTGGGGATACGCAGTATTTT.

This chain uses TRBV6-6 with TRBJ2-5, with 7 nucleotides matching TRBD1. The CDR3 covers 15 residues. The V gene end was trimmed by 2 bases and the J gene end by 3 bases; junction bases not matched to a gene: 6. Germline CDR1 is MNHNY and CDR2 is SVGAGI (reference sequence). The CDR3: CASSYTLTGEETQYF. CDR3 coding DNA: TGTGCCAGCAGTTACACCTTAACAGGGGAAGAGACCCAGTACTTC.

About this clone itself: Other nucleotide sequences in the sample specify the same CDR3. The chain uses TRBV4-1 and TRBJ2-7, with TRBD2 matching over 7 bases. Germline-derived CDR1 and CDR2 are MGHRA and YSYEKL. With V trimmed by 1 base and J by 4 bases, 1 base remained unmatched. The CDR3 has 13 residues. CDR3 sequence: CASSQGGSYEQYF. The DNA of the CDR3 is TGCGCCAGCAGCCAAGGCGGGAGTTACGAGCAGTACTTC.

Only one count was recorded for this clone. An end of the junction does not agree with germline; a read error may underlie this. V and J are TRBV10-2 and TRBJ1-1; D gene unclear. This CDR3 has 14 residues. Per germline, CDR1 WSHSY and CDR2 SAAADI. This CDR3 is CASRDMSMNTEAFF. The CDR3 DNA sequence: TGCGCCAGCCGTGACATGAGTATGAACACTGAAGCTTTCTTT.

Points on this clone: The sample contains more than one DNA sequence encoding this CDR3. The chain recombines TRBV27 with TRBJ2-7; D is unclear. Germline V gene lookup returns CDR1 MNHEY and CDR2 SMNVEV (reference sequence). V was cut by 2 bases and J by 1 base, with 6 bases left in between. The CDR3 runs 13 residues. In DNA, the CDR3 is TGTGCCAGCAGTTTAAGGGCGTCCTACGAGCAGTACTTC. Protein product: CASSLRASYEQYF.

This clone has just one count. The chain combines TRBV7-8 with TRBJ2-5; tentatively, D is TRBD1 (6 bases). Germline V gene sequence: CDR1 SGHVS, CDR2 FQNEAQ. Trimming shortened V by 5 bases and J by 5 bases, and 15 bases separated the two germline ends. CDR3 length equals 14 residues. Here the CDR3 reads CASSLLTGLETQYF. The CDR3 coding sequence is TGTGCCAGCAGCCTATTGACAGGCCTCGAGACCCAGTACTTC.

Concerning this clone itself: Other DNA sequences from this sample encode an identical CDR3 as well. The J gene is TRBJ2-2, the V gene TRBV9; TRBD2 is a possible D gene (5 bases). The CDR3 extends over 12 amino acids. V lost 4 bases and J 5 bases, leaving 6 bases between the germline ends. Per germline, CDR1 SGDLS and CDR2 YYNGEE. CDR3 residues: CASSRGTGELFF. The CDR3 DNA is TGTGCCAGCAGCCGCGGGACCGGGGAGCTGTTTTTT.

The chain uses TRBV5-6 and TRBJ2-5, with a possible D match to TRBD2 (6 bases). The germline gives CDR1 SGHDT, CDR2 YYEEEE. There are 18 residues in the CDR3. The V and J ends lost 6 bases and 2 bases respectively, with 26 bases between them. Written as DNA, the CDR3 is TGTGCCAGCAACCCCGGTGCGGGGAGCCAGGGTGATCAAGAGACCCAGTACTTC. Translating gives CASNPGAGSQGDQETQYF. Based on the CDR3 plus reference TRBV5-6 and TRBJ2-5, the full variable domain is DAGVTQSPTHLIKTRGQQVTLRCSPKSGHDTVSWYQQALGQGPQFIFQYYEEEERQRGNFPDRFSGHQFPNYSSELNVNALLLGDSALYLCASNPGAGSQGDQETQYFGPGTRLLVL.